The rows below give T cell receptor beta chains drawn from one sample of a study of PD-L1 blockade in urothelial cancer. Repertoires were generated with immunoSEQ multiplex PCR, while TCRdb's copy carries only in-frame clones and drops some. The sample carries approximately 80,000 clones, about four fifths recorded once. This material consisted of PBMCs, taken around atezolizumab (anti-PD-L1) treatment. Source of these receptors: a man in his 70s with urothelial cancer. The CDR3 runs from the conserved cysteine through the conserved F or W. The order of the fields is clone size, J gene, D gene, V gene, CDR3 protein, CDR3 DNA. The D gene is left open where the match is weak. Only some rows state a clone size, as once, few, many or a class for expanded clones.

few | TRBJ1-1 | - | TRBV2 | CARNGQMNTEAFF | TGTGCCAGGAACGGACAAATGAACACTGAAGCTTTCTTT
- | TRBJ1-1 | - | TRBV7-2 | CASSLERGGTEAFF | TGTGCCAGCAGCTTAGAGAGGGGAGGGACTGAAGCTTTCTTT
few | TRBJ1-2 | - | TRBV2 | CASRRNTFEGYTF | TGTGCCAGCAGGAGGAATACCTTCGAGGGCTACACCTTC
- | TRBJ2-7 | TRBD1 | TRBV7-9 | CASSLPGTGGSEQYF | TGTGCCAGCAGCCTCCCCGGGACAGGGGGCTCCGAGCAGTACTTC
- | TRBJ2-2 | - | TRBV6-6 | CASSRGNTGELFF | TGTGCCAGCAGTCGGGGAAACACCGGGGAGCTGTTTTTT
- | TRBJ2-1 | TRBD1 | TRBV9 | CASSPAGQGGEQFF | TGTGCCAGCAGCCCCGCCGGACAGGGAGGTGAGCAGTTCTTC
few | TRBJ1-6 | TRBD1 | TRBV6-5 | CASSYTQGSNSPLHF | TGTGCCAGCAGTTACACACAGGGGTCCAATTCACCCCTCCACTTT
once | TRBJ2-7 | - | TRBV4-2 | CASSGLGSGAYEQYF | TGTGCCAGCAGCGGTCTAGGGTCAGGGGCCTACGAGCAGTACTTC
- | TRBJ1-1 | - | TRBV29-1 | CSVGDIGTEAFF | TGCAGCGTCGGGGATATTGGGACTGAAGCTTTCTTT
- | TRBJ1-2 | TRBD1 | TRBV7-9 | CASRSDRDPGYTF | TGTGCCAGCCGATCCGACAGGGATCCCGGCTACACCTTC
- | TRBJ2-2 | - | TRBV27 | CASTLADGGELFF | TGTGCCAGCACCTTAGCCGATGGCGGGGAGCTGTTTTTT
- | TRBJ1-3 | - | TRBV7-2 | CASSYGDSGGNTIYF | TGTGCCAGCAGCTACGGGGATTCTGGCGGAAACACCATATATTTT
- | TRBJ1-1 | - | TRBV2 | CASTPGRHRRTEAFF | TGTGCCAGCACTCCCGGTCGGCACCGGCGGACTGAAGCTTTCTTT